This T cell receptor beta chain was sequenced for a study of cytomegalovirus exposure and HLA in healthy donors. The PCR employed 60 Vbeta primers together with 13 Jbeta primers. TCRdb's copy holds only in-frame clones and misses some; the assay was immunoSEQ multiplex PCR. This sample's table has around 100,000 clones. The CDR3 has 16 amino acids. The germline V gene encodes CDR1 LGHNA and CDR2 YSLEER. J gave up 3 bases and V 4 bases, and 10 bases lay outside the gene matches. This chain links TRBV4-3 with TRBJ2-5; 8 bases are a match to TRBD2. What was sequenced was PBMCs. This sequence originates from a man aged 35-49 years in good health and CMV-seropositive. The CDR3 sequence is CASSRILAGYKETQYF. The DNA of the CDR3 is TGCGCCAGCAGCCGTATTCTAGCGGGCTACAAAGAGACCCAGTACTTC.